This T cell receptor (beta chain) was retrieved from a study of blood T cell repertoires in COVID-19. TCRdb keeps only in-frame clones here, not all; method: immunoSEQ multiplex PCR. This table has roughly 140,000 clones, 70% to 85% appearing once. This clone occurred a few times. V shed 0 bases and J 5 bases; nucleotides not matched to a gene: 6. Per germline, CDR1 SGHDT and CDR2 YYEEEE. CDR3 size: 15 residues. The sequence derives from a man between 60 and 75 years old with active or convalescent COVID-19. Specimen: peripheral blood. J is TRBJ2-5 and V is TRBV5-6, with 8 positions matching TRBD1. In DNA form, the CDR3 reads TGTGCCAGCAGCTTGGTGGCAGGGGGCCGGGAGACCCAGTACTTC. This translates into CASSLVAGGRETQYF.